This T cell receptor (beta chain) emerged from a study of blood T cells in healthy people across ages. Study summary: Through template switching, about one barcoded beta molecule was captured per two T cells, as measured in model experiments.

Through a sample-barcoded 5' primer and a J-beta primer mix, a second PCR was run for 7 to 11 cycles. Each cDNA molecule carried a tag from a template-switch adaptor that contained 12 random nucleotides. Each sample yielded at least 2.5 million CDR3-containing paired-end reads. From the 5' RACE reads, TCRdb called clonotypes with MiXCR, one entry per CDR3 protein. Seen here are about 1.7 million distinct CDR3 sequences, roughly 28% observed once, and the top ten hold roughly 8%. As concerns this clonotype: Its cognate antigen is unknown.

The CDR3 sequence is 17 residues long. Germline V gives CDR1 GTSNPN, CDR2 SVGIG (reference sequence). The V and J ends lost 0 bases and 6 bases, in that order; junction bases with no gene match: 7. Study conclusions and caveats: The fall in TCR beta diversity per million T cells was roughly linear with age.

The V call is TRBV30, the J call TRBJ2-2; 13 bases map to TRBD2. Material for sequencing was blood. The receptor was isolated from a woman aged 30 to 39 in good health. The CDR3 region has the DNA TGTGCCTGGAGTGTCCCAGGACTAGCGGGAGATGCCGGGGAGCTGTTTTTT. Its protein product is CAWSVPGLAGDAGELFF.